A selection of T cell receptor beta chains follows, all from one sample in a study of blood T cells in healthy people across ages. TCRdb reprocessed the 5' RACE reads via MiXCR and lists one record per CDR3 protein. This table has roughly 1,800,000 distinct CDR3 sequences, less than 50% appearing once. The specimen was blood. These receptors all come from a woman aged 40 to 50 in good health. Both conserved end residues are part of each CDR3. The order of the fields is CDR3 length, D gene, J gene, V gene, clone size, CDR3 protein, CDR3 DNA. The D gene is left open where the match is weak. Clone size is not always given. Where it is, it says once, few, many or a class for expanded clones.

cdr3_length: 15
d_call: TRBD1
j_call: TRBJ1-2
v_call: TRBV25-1
clone_size: -
cdr3_aa: CASSELGQGREGYTF
cdr3_nt: TGTGCCAGCAGTGAATTAGGACAGGGGAGAGAAGGCTACACCTTC

cdr3_length: 17
d_call: -
j_call: TRBJ1-2
v_call: TRBV6-6
clone_size: -
cdr3_aa: CASSYPSTGREAGGYTF
cdr3_nt: TGTGCCAGCAGTTACCCCTCTACGGGGCGGGAAGCAGGAGGCTACACCTTC

cdr3_length: 14
d_call: -
j_call: TRBJ2-3
v_call: TRBV20-1
clone_size: -
cdr3_aa: CSARERQPPDTQYF
cdr3_nt: TGCAGTGCTAGAGAAAGGCAACCTCCAGATACGCAGTATTTT

cdr3_length: 14
d_call: -
j_call: TRBJ2-1
v_call: TRBV5-1
clone_size: -
cdr3_aa: CASSLGQAYKEQFF
cdr3_nt: TGCGCCAGCAGCTTGGGACAGGCCTACAAGGAGCAGTTCTTC

cdr3_length: 20
d_call: -
j_call: TRBJ2-1
v_call: TRBV27
clone_size: -
cdr3_aa: CASSLSVVGGLSGFANEQFF
cdr3_nt: TGTGCCAGCAGTTTATCTGTCGTGGGTGGGTTGTCAGGGTTTGCCAATGAGCAGTTCTTC

cdr3_length: 13
d_call: TRBD1
j_call: TRBJ1-2
v_call: TRBV9
clone_size: -
cdr3_aa: CASTPGGVYGYTF
cdr3_nt: TGTGCCAGCACTCCAGGGGGAGTTTATGGCTACACCTTC

cdr3_length: 12
d_call: -
j_call: TRBJ2-1
v_call: TRBV6-2/TRBV6-3
clone_size: few
cdr3_aa: CASSYPSTAQFF
cdr3_nt: TGTGCCAGCAGTTACCCTTCCACCGCGCAGTTCTTC

cdr3_length: 11
d_call: -
j_call: TRBJ2-1
v_call: TRBV20-1
clone_size: -
cdr3_aa: CSADGGLEQFF
cdr3_nt: TGCAGTGCCGACGGGGGACTTGAGCAGTTCTTC

cdr3_length: 12
d_call: -
j_call: TRBJ1-5
v_call: TRBV19
clone_size: few
cdr3_aa: CASRDRNQPQHF
cdr3_nt: TGTGCCAGCCGGGACCGCAATCAGCCCCAGCATTTT

cdr3_length: 14
d_call: TRBD2
j_call: TRBJ2-1
v_call: TRBV5-1
clone_size: -
cdr3_aa: CASSESGGANEQFF
cdr3_nt: TGCGCCAGCAGCGAAAGCGGGGGGGCCAATGAGCAGTTCTTC

cdr3_length: 15
d_call: -
j_call: TRBJ2-1
v_call: TRBV24-1
clone_size: -
cdr3_aa: CATSDYGSANNEQFF
cdr3_nt: TGTGCCACCAGTGATTACGGTAGCGCTAACAATGAGCAGTTCTTC

cdr3_length: 15
d_call: -
j_call: TRBJ2-5
v_call: TRBV29-1
clone_size: -
cdr3_aa: CSLARGRTVYNEQYF
cdr3_nt: TGCAGCCTAGCCCGGGGGCGGACTGTGTACAATGAGCAGTACTTC

cdr3_length: 19
d_call: -
j_call: TRBJ2-5
v_call: TRBV7-2
clone_size: few
cdr3_aa: CASSREPVAANPSYNEQYF
cdr3_nt: TGTGCCAGCAGCCGAGAACCCGTGGCGGCTAACCCCTCCTACAATGAGCAGTACTTC

cdr3_length: 13
d_call: -
j_call: TRBJ2-7
v_call: TRBV2
clone_size: once
cdr3_aa: CASRSTLDYEQYF
cdr3_nt: TGTGCCAGCAGATCAACGTTGGACTACGAGCAGTACTTC

cdr3_length: 13
d_call: -
j_call: TRBJ2-7
v_call: TRBV6-1
clone_size: once
cdr3_aa: CASSEDHLYEQYF
cdr3_nt: TGTGCCAGCAGTGAAGACCATCTCTACGAGCAGTACTTC

cdr3_length: 16
d_call: -
j_call: TRBJ2-6
v_call: TRBV7-9
clone_size: many
cdr3_aa: CASSLGGGSGANVLTF
cdr3_nt: TGTGCCAGCAGCTTAGGAGGGGGGTCTGGGGCCAACGTCCTGACTTTC

cdr3_length: 15
d_call: -
j_call: TRBJ2-3
v_call: TRBV6-2/TRBV6-3
clone_size: -
cdr3_aa: CASSEGLPKGYTQYF
cdr3_nt: TGTGCCAGCAGCGAGGGACTCCCCAAAGGGTATACGCAGTATTTT

cdr3_length: 15
d_call: -
j_call: TRBJ1-6
v_call: TRBV12-3/TRBV12-4
clone_size: few
cdr3_aa: CASSKRSAYNSPLHF
cdr3_nt: TGTGCCAGCAGTAAGCGTAGCGCCTATAATTCACCCCTCCACTTT

cdr3_length: 16
d_call: -
j_call: TRBJ1-2
v_call: TRBV4-3
clone_size: few
cdr3_aa: CASSQDFTGRSYGYTF
cdr3_nt: TGCGCCAGCAGCCAAGATTTTACCGGGCGGTCCTATGGCTACACCTTC

cdr3_length: 15
d_call: -
j_call: TRBJ2-5
v_call: TRBV11-2
clone_size: -
cdr3_aa: CASSLDVSRGSTQYF
cdr3_nt: TGTGCCAGCAGCTTAGATGTTAGTAGAGGATCGACCCAGTACTTC

cdr3_length: 13
d_call: TRBD1
j_call: TRBJ2-5
v_call: TRBV29-1
clone_size: few
cdr3_aa: CSVVTGGFETQYF
cdr3_nt: TGCAGCGTTGTGACAGGGGGCTTCGAGACCCAGTACTTC

cdr3_length: 16
d_call: -
j_call: TRBJ2-3
v_call: TRBV10-3
clone_size: few
cdr3_aa: CAISESGGYSTDTQYF
cdr3_nt: TGTGCCATCAGTGAGTCTGGTGGATACAGCACAGATACGCAGTATTTT

cdr3_length: 14
d_call: TRBD1
j_call: TRBJ2-1
v_call: TRBV20-1
clone_size: few
cdr3_aa: CSAVSGDRGSGQFF
cdr3_nt: TGCAGTGCCGTTTCCGGGGACAGGGGGAGTGGGCAGTTCTTC

cdr3_length: 13
d_call: -
j_call: TRBJ2-7
v_call: TRBV6-2/TRBV6-3
clone_size: -
cdr3_aa: CASSYGSVYEQYF
cdr3_nt: TGTGCCAGCAGTTACGGTTCGGTCTACGAGCAGTACTTC

cdr3_length: 19
d_call: TRBD1
j_call: TRBJ2-6
v_call: TRBV28
clone_size: few
cdr3_aa: CASSSIRDRGASGANVLTF
cdr3_nt: TGTGCCAGCAGTTCTATCAGGGACAGGGGGGCCTCTGGGGCCAACGTCCTGACTTTC

cdr3_length: 15
d_call: -
j_call: TRBJ1-4
v_call: TRBV12-3/TRBV12-4
clone_size: few
cdr3_aa: CATQARGIQNEKLFF
cdr3_nt: TGTGCCACTCAGGCAAGGGGTATTCAAAATGAAAAACTGTTTTTT

cdr3_length: 16
d_call: -
j_call: TRBJ1-6
v_call: TRBV13
clone_size: few
cdr3_aa: CASSLGTVKSNSPLHF
cdr3_nt: TGTGCCAGCAGCTTAGGTACAGTAAAAAGCAATTCACCCCTCCACTTT

cdr3_length: 15
d_call: -
j_call: TRBJ1-2
v_call: TRBV7-2
clone_size: -
cdr3_aa: CASSLAGGVVYGYTF
cdr3_nt: TGTGCCAGCAGCTTAGCTGGGGGGGTTGTCTATGGCTACACCTTC

cdr3_length: 15
d_call: TRBD1
j_call: TRBJ1-6
v_call: TRBV7-2
clone_size: -
cdr3_aa: CASRPGQGAGSPLHF
cdr3_nt: TGTGCCAGCAGACCGGGGCAGGGGGCCGGCTCACCCCTCCACTTT

cdr3_length: 17
d_call: TRBD2
j_call: TRBJ2-1
v_call: TRBV18
clone_size: -
cdr3_aa: CASSPPRTGGGDNEQFF
cdr3_nt: TGTGCCAGCTCACCACCGAGGACTGGCGGGGGTGACAATGAGCAGTTCTTC

cdr3_length: 17
d_call: -
j_call: TRBJ2-1
v_call: TRBV29-1
clone_size: -
cdr3_aa: CSVDLFQIGGFLYEQFF
cdr3_nt: TGCAGCGTTGATCTTTTCCAAATAGGGGGGTTTCTGTATGAGCAGTTCTTC

cdr3_length: 12
d_call: -
j_call: TRBJ2-1
v_call: TRBV6-2/TRBV6-3
clone_size: -
cdr3_aa: CALGNSYNEQFF
cdr3_nt: TGTGCCTTGGGGAACTCCTACAATGAGCAGTTCTTC

cdr3_length: 16
d_call: TRBD2
j_call: TRBJ2-7
v_call: TRBV24-1
clone_size: -
cdr3_aa: CATSVHGLAGLYEQYF
cdr3_nt: TGTGCCACCAGTGTCCACGGACTAGCGGGGCTCTACGAGCAGTACTTC

cdr3_length: 15
d_call: -
j_call: TRBJ2-7
v_call: TRBV2
clone_size: -
cdr3_aa: CASRESGIPTYEQYF
cdr3_nt: TGTGCCAGCAGGGAGTCAGGCATTCCAACCTACGAGCAGTACTTC

cdr3_length: 16
d_call: -
j_call: TRBJ2-1
v_call: TRBV9
clone_size: -
cdr3_aa: CASSARGLADNNERFF
cdr3_nt: TGTGCCAGCAGCGCCCGTGGACTCGCGGACAACAATGAGCGGTTCTTC